The rows below give T cell receptor beta chains drawn from one sample of a study of early T cells in non-severe SARS-CoV-2 infection. TCRdb itself ran the 5' RACE reads through MiXCR, one entry per CDR3 protein. Here the sample spans fewer than 90,000 distinct CDR3 sequences, 14% to 15% being singletons. The specimen was whole blood. These receptors originate from an adult who was a healthcare worker with PCR-confirmed SARS-CoV-2 infection or an uninfected control (not recorded which). CDR3s include the opening cysteine and the closing phenylalanine or tryptophan. A D gene is named only where the DNA matches it firmly. Some rows mark clone size as missing; the rest say once, few, many or name a class of expanded clone.

D | size | J | V | DNA | CDR3
TRBD1 | few | TRBJ2-1 | TRBV7-2 | TGTGCCAGCAGTTTTACAGGGGGCATCTGGAATGAGCAGTTCTTC | CASSFTGGIWNEQFF
. | . | TRBJ1-2 | TRBV20-1 | TGCAGTGCTAGAGCCCCTAGCCCCAACTATGGCTACACCTTC | CSARAPSPNYGYTF
. | . | TRBJ1-6 | TRBV12-5 | TGTGCTAGTGTCGACGGTTTGGGTAATTCACCCCTCCACTTT | CASVDGLGNSPLHF
TRBD1 | few | TRBJ2-3 | TRBV5-4 | TGTGCCAGCAGCTTGGCCCCTGGGACAGTCACAGATACGCAGTATTTT | CASSLAPGTVTDTQYF
. | medium-sized | TRBJ2-7 | TRBV28 | TGTGCCAGCAGGGAGGTCCACGAGCAGTACTTC | CASREVHEQYF
TRBD2 | many | TRBJ2-1 | TRBV7-8 | TGTGCCAGCAGCTTAGGGGGTAGCGGGGCCTACAATGAGCAGTTCTTC | CASSLGGSGAYNEQFF
TRBD2 | many | TRBJ2-3 | TRBV5-6 | TGTGCCAGCAGCTTTACTAGCGGGGGGACCACAGATACGCAGTATTTT | CASSFTSGGTTDTQYF
. | few | TRBJ1-1 | TRBV6-6 | TGTGCCGTCGGAGCAGAGGCGGGGCGTTGGGAAGCTTTCTTT | CAVGAEAGRWEAFF
. | . | TRBJ2-7 | TRBV28 | TGTGCCAACAGTCAGGGAGGGACACTGGCCTACGAGCAGTACTTC | CANSQGGTLAYEQYF
TRBD2 | few | TRBJ2-1 | TRBV25-1 | TGTGCCAGCCGGGGAGGGCTGGGCGGACCCTACAATGAGCAGTTCTTC | CASRGGLGGPYNEQFF
. | . | TRBJ1-2 | TRBV5-1 | TGCGCCAGCAGCTTGGCCCTAGACCGCTATGGCTACACCTTC | CASSLALDRYGYTF
. | few | TRBJ2-2 | TRBV7-3 | TGTGCCAGCAGCTCGCAAGTTGGCACCGGGGAGCTGTTTTTT | CASSSQVGTGELFF
. | . | TRBJ2-3 | TRBV28 | TGTGCCAGCAGTTTCTTCGAAGGGCCCCATAGCACAGATACGCAGTATTTT | CASSFFEGPHSTDTQYF
TRBD1 | many | TRBJ1-6 | TRBV18 | TGTGCCAGCTCACCAATGGAGACAGGGGCCGATCATAATTCACCCCTCCACTTT | CASSPMETGADHNSPLHF
TRBD1 | . | TRBJ2-1 | TRBV30 | TGTGCCTGGGCCGAAACCGGGACAGGGAGGTTTGAGCAGTTCTTC | CAWAETGTGRFEQFF
TRBD1 | few | TRBJ2-7 | TRBV27 | TGTGCCAGCAGTTTAGTAGCAACAGGGGGCTACGAGCAGTACTTC | CASSLVATGGYEQYF
. | many | TRBJ1-2 | TRBV7-9 | TGTGCCAGCAGCCATGGACAGAACTATGGCTACACCTTC | CASSHGQNYGYTF
. | . | TRBJ2-7 | TRBV28 | TGTGCCAGCAGATCCGGGGGCATTTCCACCTACGAGCAGTACTTC | CASRSGGISTYEQYF
. | many | TRBJ2-2 | TRBV3-1 | TGTGCCAGCAGCCAAGGAGCAGGGGCGGACACCGGGGAGCTGTTTTTT | CASSQGAGADTGELFF
TRBD1 | many | TRBJ2-1 | TRBV6-4 | TGTGCCAGCAGTGACGGGGGACAGACATACAATGAGCAGTTCTTC | CASSDGGQTYNEQFF
TRBD1 | few | TRBJ1-2 | TRBV6-1 | TGTGCCAGCCAAGGAGGACAGGGTCCCTACACCTTC | CASQGGQGPYTF
. | . | TRBJ2-6 | TRBV15 | TGTGCCACCAGCAGAGGAGGGTCTGGGGCCAACGTCCTGACTTTC | CATSRGGSGANVLTF
. | . | TRBJ1-6 | TRBV5-5 | TGTTCCAGCAGCTTGGATGGTGGGCAGCCTCACTCACCCCTCCACTTT | CSSSLDGGQPHSPLHF
. | few | TRBJ2-7 | TRBV6-1 | TGTGCCAGCAGTGGTGAGGGTCCTACCTACGAGCAGTACTTC | CASSGEGPTYEQYF
TRBD1 | few | TRBJ1-4 | TRBV29-1 | TGCAGCGCCGGCAGGGGACAGGCTAATGAAAAACTGTTTTTT | CSAGRGQANEKLFF
TRBD1 | once | TRBJ2-7 | TRBV28 | TGTGCCCGCAGTACCCGGGACAGCCCGGTAGTAGGGACCGAGCAGTACTTC | CARSTRDSPVVGTEQYF
TRBD2 | . | TRBJ2-5 | TRBV7-7 | TGTGCCAGCAGCCCCCGAAAGGGAGCGGGGGCTTACCAAGAGACCCAGTACTTC | CASSPRKGAGAYQETQYF
. | many | TRBJ2-4 | TRBV21-1 | TGTGCCAGCAGCCAAGCGGGTCCGATCAAAAACATTCAGTACTTC | CASSQAGPIKNIQYF
. | few | TRBJ1-1 | TRBV6-2/TRBV6-3 | TGTGCCAGCAGTTACCACCCTAGGAGGGGGTGGACTGAAGCTTTCTTT | CASSYHPRRGWTEAFF
. | few | TRBJ2-3 | TRBV29-1 | TGCAGCGTCCTAAATAGGGACATTGCCACAGATACGCAGTATTTT | CSVLNRDIATDTQYF
. | few | TRBJ2-1 | TRBV27 | TGTGCCAGCCGGGCAGGGACCTCCTACAATGAGCAGTTCTTC | CASRAGTSYNEQFF
. | many | TRBJ2-1 | TRBV20-1 | TGCAGTGCTAAGACGTGGCGGCACTACAATGAGCAGTTCTTC | CSAKTWRHYNEQFF
. | . | TRBJ1-5 | TRBV6-1 | TGTGCCAGCAGTGGGACGGCTTGGATTAGCAATCAGCCCCAGCATTTT | CASSGTAWISNQPQHF
. | . | TRBJ2-3 | TRBV6-2/TRBV6-3 | TGTGCCAGCAGACGGGACCTCGCCCTTGATACGCAGTATTTT | CASRRDLALDTQYF
TRBD1 | few | TRBJ2-1 | TRBV20-1 | TGCAGTGCCCCGATAACAGGACAGGGCAATGAGCAGTTCTTC | CSAPITGQGNEQFF
TRBD1 | few | TRBJ1-1 | TRBV6-2/TRBV6-3 | TGTGTCAGCAGTCCACGGACAGGATGGGGGACTGAAGCTTTCTTT | CVSSPRTGWGTEAFF
TRBD1 | . | TRBJ2-1 | TRBV28 | TGTGCCAGCAGTTTATTGACCACCGGGACAGGCCCATACAATGAGCAGTTCTTC | CASSLLTTGTGPYNEQFF
. | few | TRBJ2-1 | TRBV7-2 | TGTGCCAGCAGCCCTTCCGCCCTCAGGGGGGAGTTCTTC | CASSPSALRGEFF